The 19 T cell receptor beta chains reported below all come from one sample, sequenced in a study of OX40 agonist ivuxolimab in advanced cancers. Some clones are missing from TCRdb's copy, which holds only in-frame ones; the method was immunoSEQ multiplex PCR. Here the sample spans tens of thousands of clones, around 80% being singletons. The sequences come from CD4+ or CD8+ T cells sorted from blood, collected in a trial of the OX40 agonist ivuxolimab. The receptors originated from an adult with an advanced solid tumor such as melanoma, head and neck, liver or kidney cancer.

This chain uses TRBV9 with TRBJ2-1; 9 nucleotides match TRBD1. The CDR3 contains 16 residues. In germline, CDR1 is SGDLS, CDR2 YYNGEE. V shed 0 bases and J 6 bases; nucleotides not matched to a gene: 7. The CDR3 sequence is CASSVVAQGAGNEQFF. The CDR3 region has the DNA TGTGCCAGCAGCGTAGTTGCACAGGGGGCGGGCAATGAGCAGTTCTTC.

This chain uses TRBV28 with TRBJ2-1, with 10 bases that match TRBD1. The CDR3 length is 16 residues. Germline values: CDR1 MDHEN, CDR2 SYDVKM. V gave up 1 base and J gave up 6 bases; unmatched junction bases: 6. CDR3 DNA sequence: TGTGCCAGCAGTTTATCAACCGGACAGGGGGGCAATGAGCAGTTCTTC. Translation: CASSLSTGQGGNEQFF.

The chain is built from TRBV15 and TRBJ1-5; no clear D gene. The CDR3 contains 14 residues. V lost 0 bases and J 5 bases, leaving 8 bases between the germline ends. The germline V gene encodes CDR1 LNHNV and CDR2 YYDKDF (reference sequence). CDR3 coding DNA: TGTGCCACCAGCAGAGAGATTCAAGATCAGCCCCAGCATTTT. It is translated as CATSREIQDQPQHF.

This sequence joins TRBV2 and TRBJ1-1; possibly TRBD1 for D (5 bases). V was pared by 4 bases and J by 3 bases, with 15 bases between. CDR3 length equals 15 residues. Germline loops: CDR1 SNHLY, CDR2 FYNNEI. For the CDR3, the DNA is TGTGCCAGCAGTGCTCGAGGGGAGTCACACACTGAAGCTTTCTTT. The encoded protein is CASSARGESHTEAFF.

The V and J genes are TRBV7-2 and TRBJ2-2; D might be TRBD2 (6 bases). Looked up from germline, CDR1 is SGHTA and CDR2 is FQGNSA. V was pared by 1 base and J by 2 bases, with 11 bases between. This CDR3 is built from 16 residues. The CDR3 sequence: CASSLDLAENTGELFF. The CDR3 DNA reads TGTGCCAGCAGCTTAGATTTAGCGGAAAACACCGGGGAGCTGTTTTTT. The full variable domain, with the rest looked up from reference TRBV7-2 and TRBJ2-2, is GAGVSQSPSNKVTEKGKDVELRCDPISGHTALYWYRQSLGQGLEFLIYFQGNSAPDKSGLPSDRFSAERTGGSVSTLTIQRTQQEDSAVYLCASSLDLAENTGELFFGEGSRLTVL.

V is TRBV5-1 and J is TRBJ2-1; possibly TRBD2 for D (5 bases). The CDR3 length is 15 residues. Germline assignment: CDR1 SGHRS and CDR2 YFSETQ. Trimming left V 8 bases short and J 0 bases short, with 15 bases between. The CDR3 region has the DNA TGCGCCAGTTACTCAGCGGTAAGCTCCTACAATGAGCAGTTCTTC. This gives the protein CASYSAVSSYNEQFF.

Worth noting for this clone: Given a much more abundant clone one base away, this may be a read error. The V and J genes are TRBV7-9 and TRBJ2-5, with D unresolved. The CDR3 covers 14 residues. V was shortened by 7 bases and J by 0 bases, with 12 bases between the two germline ends. In germline, CDR1 is SEHNR, CDR2 FQNEAQ (reference sequence). The DNA of the CDR3 is TGTGCCAGCATACCGGTTGCTTACCAAGAGACCCAGTACTTC. Translated: CASIPVAYQETQYF. Based on the CDR3 plus reference TRBV7-9 and TRBJ2-5, the full variable domain is DTGVSQNPRHKITKRGQNVTFRCDPISEHNRLYWYRQTLGQGPEFLTYFQNEAQLEKSRLLSDRFSAERPKGSFSTLEIQRTEQGDSAMYLCASIPVAYQETQYFGPGTRLLVL.

The chain combines TRBV4-3 with TRBJ2-3; D is undetermined. This CDR3 has 13 residues. Trimming pared 3 bases from V and 6 bases from J, leaving 10 bases between. CDR1 is LGHNA and CDR2 is YSLEER in the germline V gene. The CDR3 sequence: CASSQERWDTQYF. In nucleotides, the CDR3 is TGCGCCAGCAGCCAGGAACGGTGGGATACGCAGTATTTT.

The chain couples TRBV6-1 to TRBJ2-1; D might be TRBD2 (6 bases). The V gene lost 5 bases and the J gene lost 8 bases, with 10 bases spanning the gap. Germline assignment: CDR1 MNHNS and CDR2 SASEGT. This CDR3 is built from 12 residues. The CDR3 spells CASSPRLDEQFF. CDR3 bases: TGTGCCAGCAGTCCCCGACTAGATGAGCAGTTCTTC.

This chain joins TRBV19 and TRBJ1-2, with D hard to call. The CDR3 totals 12 residues. Trimming pared 3 bases from V and 8 bases from J, leaving 10 bases between. Germline values: CDR1 LNHDA, CDR2 SQIVND (reference sequence). As DNA, the CDR3 is TGTGCCAGTAGTATGCGGAGAAAGGGCTACACCTTC. It encodes CASSMRRKGYTF.

This clone came up a few times. This rearrangement joins TRBV19 to TRBJ1-3, with 7 bases lining up with TRBD1. This CDR3 region has 18 residues. The germline V gene has CDR1 LNHDA and CDR2 SQIVND (reference sequence). With 3 bases clipped from V and 0 bases from J, the junction kept 11 bases outside the gene matches. The CDR3 DNA sequence: TGTGCCAGTAGTATGCCGTCCGGGACAGCGAACTCTGGAAACACCATATATTTT. Its translation: CASSMPSGTANSGNTIYF.

This clone is a singleton in its sample. The chain recombines TRBV5-4 with TRBJ1-2; a weak D match, TRBD1 (6 bases). In germline, CDR1 is SGHNT, CDR2 YYREEE (reference sequence). V was cut by 5 bases and J by 4 bases, with 9 bases left in between. CDR3 length: 12 residues. The CDR3 is CASRADSYGYTF. CDR3 DNA: TGTGCCAGCAGGGCGGACAGCTATGGCTACACCTTC.

The chain has TRBV4-1 and TRBJ1-3, with TRBD1 as a possible D gene (5 bases). Germline lookup yields CDR1 MGHRA and CDR2 YSYEKL. V shed 4 bases and J shed 2 bases, with 12 bases lying between them. The CDR3 consists of 15 residues. CDR3 bases: TGCGCCAGCAGCCTACTAGACAGTACTGGAAACACCATATATTTT. Translating gives CASSLLDSTGNTIYF.

This clone was counted a single time. The chain has TRBV7-2 and TRBJ2-4; D gene uncertain. Germline CDR1 reads SGHTA; CDR2 reads FQGNSA. This CDR3 is 16 amino acids long. Trimming removed 1 base at V and 0 bases at J, with 10 bases between. The CDR3 DNA is TGTGCCAGCAGCTTAGTAGACGGCCTAGCCAAAAACATTCAGTACTTC. Amino acid sequence: CASSLVDGLAKNIQYF.

The chain employs TRBV7-3 and TRBJ2-3; D is uncertain. CDR3 length: 14 amino acids. V lost 1 base, J lost 4 bases, and 9 bases lay in between. The V gene's germline CDR1 is SGHTA and CDR2 FQGTGA. The CDR3 spells CASSLNPHPDTQYF. The DNA of the CDR3 is TGTGCCAGCAGCTTAAACCCCCATCCAGATACGCAGTATTTT.

The chain recombines TRBV6-6 with TRBJ2-1; TRBD2 aligns across 12 bases. The CDR3 is made up of 16 amino acids. The trim removed 6 bases at V and 4 bases at J, leaving 7 bases unmatched. Germline lookup yields CDR1 MNHNY and CDR2 SVGAGI (reference sequence). CDR3 in amino acids: CASRPWTSGTYNEQFF. In DNA form, the CDR3 reads TGTGCCAGCAGACCCTGGACTAGCGGGACTTACAATGAGCAGTTCTTC.

This chain connects TRBV7-2 to TRBJ2-1, with D unresolved. V lost 2 bases to trimming and J lost 5 bases, with 10 bases between them. Germline lookup yields CDR1 SGHTA and CDR2 FQGNSA. The CDR3 has 14 residues. CDR3 sequence reads: CASSLYVRDNEQFF. In nucleotides, the CDR3 is TGTGCCAGCAGCTTATACGTTCGGGACAATGAGCAGTTCTTC.

This clone has only one observation. The chain has TRBV9 and TRBJ1-4, with D tentatively TRBD1 (5 bases). In germline, CDR1 is SGDLS, CDR2 YYNGEE. The CDR3 runs 15 residues. V was clipped by 0 bases and J by 3 bases, with 9 bases between them. The CDR3, as DNA: TGTGCCAGCAGCGTAGCTGGGACGGCTAATGAAAAACTGTTTTTT. The encoded protein is CASSVAGTANEKLFF. The full variable domain, in which reference TRBV9 and TRBJ1-4 provide the parts outside the CDR3, is DSGVTQTPKHLITATGQRVTLRCSPRSGDLSVYWYQQSLDQGLQFLIQYYNGEERAKGNILERFSAQQFPDLHSELNLSSLELGDSALYFCASSVAGTANEKLFFGSGTQLSVL.

J is TRBJ1-1 and V is TRBV5-8; D is unresolved. Trimming stripped 9 bases from V and 7 bases from J, with 19 bases between. Germline V gene sequence: CDR1 SGHTS, CDR2 YDEGEE. There are 13 residues in the CDR3. Here the CDR3 reads CANSVRGLGEAFF. Here the CDR3 DNA reads TGTGCCAATTCCGTGCGGGGTTTGGGTGAAGCTTTCTTT.